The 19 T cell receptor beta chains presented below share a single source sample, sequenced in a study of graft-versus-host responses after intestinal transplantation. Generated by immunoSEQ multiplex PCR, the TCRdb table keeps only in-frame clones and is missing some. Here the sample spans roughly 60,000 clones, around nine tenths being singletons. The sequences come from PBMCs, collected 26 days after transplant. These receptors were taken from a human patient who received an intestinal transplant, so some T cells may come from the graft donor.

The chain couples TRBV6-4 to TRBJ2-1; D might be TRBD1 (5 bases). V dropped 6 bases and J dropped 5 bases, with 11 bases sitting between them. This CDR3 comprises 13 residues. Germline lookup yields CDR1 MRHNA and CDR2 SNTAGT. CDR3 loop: CASSRAPNNEQFF. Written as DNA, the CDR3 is TGTGCCAGCAGCAGGGCGCCGAACAATGAGCAGTTCTTC.

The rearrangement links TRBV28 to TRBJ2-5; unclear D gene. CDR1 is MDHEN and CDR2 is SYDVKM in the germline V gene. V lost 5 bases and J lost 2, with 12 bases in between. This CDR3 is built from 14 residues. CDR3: CASSHGSFQETQYF. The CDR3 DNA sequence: TGTGCCAGCAGTCACGGGTCTTTTCAAGAGACCCAGTACTTC.

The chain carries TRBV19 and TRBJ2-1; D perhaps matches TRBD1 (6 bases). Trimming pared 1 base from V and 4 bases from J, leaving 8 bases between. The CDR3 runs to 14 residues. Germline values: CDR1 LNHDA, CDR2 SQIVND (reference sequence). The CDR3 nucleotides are TGTGCCAGTAGTATAGGGACAGCTTACAATGAGCAGTTCTTC. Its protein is CASSIGTAYNEQFF.

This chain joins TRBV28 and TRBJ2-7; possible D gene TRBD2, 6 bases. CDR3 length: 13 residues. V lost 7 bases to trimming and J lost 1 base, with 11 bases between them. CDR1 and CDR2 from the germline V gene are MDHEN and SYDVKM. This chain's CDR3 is CASTSGVSYEQYF. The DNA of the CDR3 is TGTGCCAGCACGTCGGGGGTATCCTACGAGCAGTACTTC.

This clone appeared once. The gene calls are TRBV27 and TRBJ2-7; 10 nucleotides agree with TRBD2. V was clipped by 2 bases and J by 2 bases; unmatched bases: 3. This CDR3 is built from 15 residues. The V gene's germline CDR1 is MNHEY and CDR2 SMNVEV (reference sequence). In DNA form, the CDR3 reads TGTGCCAGCAGTTTAAGGACTAGCGGCGCCTACGAGCAGTACTTC. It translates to CASSLRTSGAYEQYF.

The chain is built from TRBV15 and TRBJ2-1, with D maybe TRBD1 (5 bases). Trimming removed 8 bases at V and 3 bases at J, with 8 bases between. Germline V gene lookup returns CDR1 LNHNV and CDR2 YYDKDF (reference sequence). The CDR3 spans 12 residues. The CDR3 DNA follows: TGTGCCACCGGACACGGCTACAATGAGCAGTTCTTC. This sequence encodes CATGHGYNEQFF. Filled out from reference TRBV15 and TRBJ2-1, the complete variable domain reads DAMVIQNPRYQVTQFGKPVTLSCSQTLNHNVMYWYQQKSSQAPKLLFHYYDKDFNNEADTPDNFQSRRPNTSFCFLDIRSPGLGDTAMYLCATGHGYNEQFFGPGTRLTVL.

CDR3 nucleotide sequence: TGTGCCAGCAGCTTAGAGGTAGCGGGGTACGCCCACAATGAGCAGTTCTTC. It yields the protein CASSLEVAGYAHNEQFF. The chain joins TRBV7-8 to TRBJ2-1; TRBD2 agrees at 8 bases. Germline lookup yields CDR1 SGHVS and CDR2 FQNEAQ. V trimming: 1 base; J trimming: 5 bases; junction bases outside the gene matches: 10. The CDR3 loop spans 17 amino acids.

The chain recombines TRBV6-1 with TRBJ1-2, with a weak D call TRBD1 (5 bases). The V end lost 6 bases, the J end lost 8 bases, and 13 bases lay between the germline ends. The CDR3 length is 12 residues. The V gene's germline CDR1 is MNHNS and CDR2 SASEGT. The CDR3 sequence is CASRQALRGYTF. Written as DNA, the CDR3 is TGTGCCAGCAGACAGGCCTTAAGGGGCTACACCTTC.

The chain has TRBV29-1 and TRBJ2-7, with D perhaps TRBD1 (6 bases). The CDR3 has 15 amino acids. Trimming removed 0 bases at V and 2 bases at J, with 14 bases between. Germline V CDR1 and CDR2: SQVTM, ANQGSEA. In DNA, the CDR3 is TGCAGCGTTGAAGATCTTTTAGACAGGACCTACGAGCAGTACTTC. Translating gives CSVEDLLDRTYEQYF.

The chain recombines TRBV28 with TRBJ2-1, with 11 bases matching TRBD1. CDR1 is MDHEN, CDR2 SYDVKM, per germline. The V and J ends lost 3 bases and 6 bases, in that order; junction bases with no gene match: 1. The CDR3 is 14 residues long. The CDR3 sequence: CASSFGTGGNEQFF. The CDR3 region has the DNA TGTGCCAGCAGTTTCGGGACAGGGGGCAATGAGCAGTTCTTC.

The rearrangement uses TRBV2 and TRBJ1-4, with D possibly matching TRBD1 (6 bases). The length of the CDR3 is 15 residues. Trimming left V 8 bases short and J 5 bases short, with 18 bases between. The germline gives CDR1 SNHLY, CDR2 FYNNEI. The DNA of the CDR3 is TGTGCCAGCGGGAGACTGGACAGCCGGAATGAAAAACTGTTTTTT. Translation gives CASGRLDSRNEKLFF.

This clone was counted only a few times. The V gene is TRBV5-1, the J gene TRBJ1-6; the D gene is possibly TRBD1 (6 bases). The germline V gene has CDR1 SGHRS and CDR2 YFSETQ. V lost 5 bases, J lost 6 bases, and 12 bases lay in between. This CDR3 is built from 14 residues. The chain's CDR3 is CASRNRDTNSPLHF. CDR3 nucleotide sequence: TGCGCCAGCAGAAACCGGGACACTAATTCACCCCTCCACTTT.

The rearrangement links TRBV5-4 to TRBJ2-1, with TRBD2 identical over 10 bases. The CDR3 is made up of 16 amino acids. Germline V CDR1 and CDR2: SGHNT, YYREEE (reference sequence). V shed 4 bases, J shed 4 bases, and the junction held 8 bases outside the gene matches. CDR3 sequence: CASSRSSGGKYNEQFF. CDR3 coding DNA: TGTGCCAGCAGCAGGTCTAGCGGGGGAAAGTACAATGAGCAGTTCTTC. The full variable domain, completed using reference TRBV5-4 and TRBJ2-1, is ETGVTQSPTHLIKTRGQQVTLRCSSQSGHNTVSWYQQALGQGPQFIFQYYREEENGRGNFPPRFSGLQFPNYSSELNVNALELDDSALYLCASSRSSGGKYNEQFFGPGTRLTVL.

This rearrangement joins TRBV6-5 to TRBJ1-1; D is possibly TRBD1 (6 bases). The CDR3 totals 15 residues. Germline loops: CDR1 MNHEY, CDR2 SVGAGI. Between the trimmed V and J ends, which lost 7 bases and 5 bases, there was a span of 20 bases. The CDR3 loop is CASTSWTVAGTEAFF. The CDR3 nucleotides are TGTGCCAGCACCTCCTGGACAGTGGCAGGGACTGAAGCTTTCTTT.

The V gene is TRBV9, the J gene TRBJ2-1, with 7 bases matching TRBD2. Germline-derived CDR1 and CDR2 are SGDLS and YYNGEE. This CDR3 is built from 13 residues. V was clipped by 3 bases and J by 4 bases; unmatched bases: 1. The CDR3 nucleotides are TGTGCCAGCAGCGGAGCGGGGTACAATGAGCAGTTCTTC. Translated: CASSGAGYNEQFF.

CDR3 sequence reads: CASRDLAAPYEQYF. The DNA of the CDR3 is TGTGCCAGCAGGGATCTAGCGGCCCCCTACGAGCAGTACTTC. The chain is built from TRBV6-5 and TRBJ2-7, with 7 positions matching TRBD2. The CDR3 is 14 residues long. V was pared by 6 bases and J by 2 bases, with 7 bases of the junction left unmatched. Germline V gene data show CDR1 as MNHEY and CDR2 as SVGAGI.

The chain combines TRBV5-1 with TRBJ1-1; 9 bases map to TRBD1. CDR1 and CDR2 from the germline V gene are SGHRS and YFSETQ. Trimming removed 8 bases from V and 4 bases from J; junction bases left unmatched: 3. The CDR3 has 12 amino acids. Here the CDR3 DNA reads TGCGCCAGTGGGGACAGGGCCACTGAAGCTTTCTTT. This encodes CASGDRATEAFF.

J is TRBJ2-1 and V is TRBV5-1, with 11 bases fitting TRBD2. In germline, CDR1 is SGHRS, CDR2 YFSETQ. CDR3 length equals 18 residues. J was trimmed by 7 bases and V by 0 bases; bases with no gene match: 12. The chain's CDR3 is CASSLGGASGRTSNEQFF. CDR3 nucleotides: TGCGCCAGCAGCTTGGGGGGAGCTAGCGGGAGGACTTCTAATGAGCAGTTCTTC.

The CDR3 DNA is TGTGCCAGCAGGCCAGGGGTAACGAACACTGAAGCTTTCTTT. The encoded protein is CASRPGVTNTEAFF. The genes are TRBV28 and TRBJ1-1; possible D gene TRBD1, 6 bases. The CDR3 consists of 14 residues. CDR1 and CDR2 from the germline V gene are MDHEN and SYDVKM. The ends were cut back, 6 bases at V and 1 base at J, with 12 bases in the middle.